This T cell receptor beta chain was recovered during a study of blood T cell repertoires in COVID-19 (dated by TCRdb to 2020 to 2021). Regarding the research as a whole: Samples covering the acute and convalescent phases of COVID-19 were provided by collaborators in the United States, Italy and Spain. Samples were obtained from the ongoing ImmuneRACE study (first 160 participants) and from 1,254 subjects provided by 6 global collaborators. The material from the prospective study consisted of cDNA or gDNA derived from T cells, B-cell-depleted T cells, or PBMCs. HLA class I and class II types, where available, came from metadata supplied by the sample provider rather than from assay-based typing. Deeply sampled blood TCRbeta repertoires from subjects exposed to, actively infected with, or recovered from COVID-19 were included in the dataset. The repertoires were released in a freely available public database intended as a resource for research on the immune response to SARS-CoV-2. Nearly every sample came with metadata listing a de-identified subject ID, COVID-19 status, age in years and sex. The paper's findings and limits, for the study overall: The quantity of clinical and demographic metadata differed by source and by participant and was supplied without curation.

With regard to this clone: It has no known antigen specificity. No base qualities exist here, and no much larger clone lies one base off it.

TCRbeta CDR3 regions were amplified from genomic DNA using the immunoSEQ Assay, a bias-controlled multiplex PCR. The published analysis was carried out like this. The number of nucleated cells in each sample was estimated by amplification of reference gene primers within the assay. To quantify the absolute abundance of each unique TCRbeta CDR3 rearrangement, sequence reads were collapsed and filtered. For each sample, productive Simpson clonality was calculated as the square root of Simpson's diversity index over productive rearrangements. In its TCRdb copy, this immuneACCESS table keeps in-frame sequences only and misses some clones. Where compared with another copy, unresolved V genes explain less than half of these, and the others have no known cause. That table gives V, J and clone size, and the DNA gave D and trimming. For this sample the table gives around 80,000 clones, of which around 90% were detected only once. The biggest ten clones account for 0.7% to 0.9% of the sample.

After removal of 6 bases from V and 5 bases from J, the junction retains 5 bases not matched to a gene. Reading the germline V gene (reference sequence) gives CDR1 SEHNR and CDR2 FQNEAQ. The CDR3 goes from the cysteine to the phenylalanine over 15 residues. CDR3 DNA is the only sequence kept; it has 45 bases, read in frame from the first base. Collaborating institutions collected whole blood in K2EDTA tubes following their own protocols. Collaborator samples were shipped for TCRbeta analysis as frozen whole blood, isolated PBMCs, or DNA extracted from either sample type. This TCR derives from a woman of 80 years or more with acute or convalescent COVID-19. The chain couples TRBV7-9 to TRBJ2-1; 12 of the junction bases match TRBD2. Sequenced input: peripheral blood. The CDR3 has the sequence CASRGGLAGHNEQFF. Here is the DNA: TGTGCCAGCAGGGGGGGACTAGCGGGTCACAATGAGCAGTTCTTC.